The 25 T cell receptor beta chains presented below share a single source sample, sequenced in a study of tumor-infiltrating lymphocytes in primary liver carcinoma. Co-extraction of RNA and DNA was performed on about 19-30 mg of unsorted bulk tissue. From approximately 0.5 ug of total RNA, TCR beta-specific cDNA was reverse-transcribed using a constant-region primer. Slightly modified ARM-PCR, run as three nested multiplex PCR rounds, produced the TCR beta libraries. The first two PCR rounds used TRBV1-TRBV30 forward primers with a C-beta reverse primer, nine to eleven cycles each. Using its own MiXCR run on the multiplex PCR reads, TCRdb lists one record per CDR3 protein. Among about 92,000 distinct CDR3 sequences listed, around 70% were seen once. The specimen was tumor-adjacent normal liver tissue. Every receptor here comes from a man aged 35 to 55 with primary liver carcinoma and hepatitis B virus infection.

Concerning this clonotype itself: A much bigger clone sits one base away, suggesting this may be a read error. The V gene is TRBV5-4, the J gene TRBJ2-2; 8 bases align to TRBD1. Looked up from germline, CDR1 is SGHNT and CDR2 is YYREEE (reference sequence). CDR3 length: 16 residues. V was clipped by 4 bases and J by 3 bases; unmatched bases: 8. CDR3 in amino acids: CASSTESGGDTGELFF. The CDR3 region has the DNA TGTGCCAGCAGCACGGAGTCAGGGGGCGACACCGGGGAGCTGTTTTTT.

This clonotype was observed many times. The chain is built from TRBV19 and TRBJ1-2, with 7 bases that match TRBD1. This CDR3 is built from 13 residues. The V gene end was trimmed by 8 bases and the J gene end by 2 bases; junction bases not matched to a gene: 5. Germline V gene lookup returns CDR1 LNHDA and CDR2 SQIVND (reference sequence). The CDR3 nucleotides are TGTGCCAGTCGACCGACAGGGAACTATGGCTACACCTTC. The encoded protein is CASRPTGNYGYTF.

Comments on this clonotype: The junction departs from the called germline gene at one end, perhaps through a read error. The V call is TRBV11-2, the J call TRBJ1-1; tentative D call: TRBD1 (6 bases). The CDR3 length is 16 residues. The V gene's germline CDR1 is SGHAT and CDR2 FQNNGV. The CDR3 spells CAGSLDRMGGNSEAFF. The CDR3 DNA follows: TGTGCCGGCAGCTTAGACAGGATGGGCGGTAATTCTGAAGCTTTCTTT. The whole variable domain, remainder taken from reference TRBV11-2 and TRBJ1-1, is EAGVAQSPRYKIIEKRQSVAFWCNPISGHATLYWYQQILGQGPKLLIQFQNNGVVDDSQLPKDRFSAERLKGVDSTLKIQPAKLEDSAVYLCAGSLDRMGGNSEAFFGQGTRLTVV.

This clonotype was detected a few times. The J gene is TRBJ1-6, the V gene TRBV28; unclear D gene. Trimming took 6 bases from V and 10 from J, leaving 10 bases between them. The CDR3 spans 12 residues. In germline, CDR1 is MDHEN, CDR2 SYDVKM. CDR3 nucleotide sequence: TGTGCCAGCAGGGGAGGGCTATCACCCCTCCACTTT. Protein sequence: CASRGGLSPLHF.

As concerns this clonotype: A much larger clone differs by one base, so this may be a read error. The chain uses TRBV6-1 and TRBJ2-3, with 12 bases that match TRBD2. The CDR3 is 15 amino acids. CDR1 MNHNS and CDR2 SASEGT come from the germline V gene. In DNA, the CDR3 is TGTGCCAGCAGTAAAGCTAGCGGGAGGGCAGATACGCAGTATTTT. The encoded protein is CASSKASGRADTQYF.

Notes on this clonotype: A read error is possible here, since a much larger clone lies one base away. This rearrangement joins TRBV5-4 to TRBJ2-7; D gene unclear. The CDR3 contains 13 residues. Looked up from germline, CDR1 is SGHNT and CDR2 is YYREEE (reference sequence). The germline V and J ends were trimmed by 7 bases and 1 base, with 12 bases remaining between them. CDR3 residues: CASGVVHSYEQYF. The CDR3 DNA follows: TGTGCCAGCGGAGTGGTCCATTCCTACGAGCAGTACTTC.

CDR3 nucleotide sequence: TGTGCCAGCAGCCTGGCCCCCCGGACAGTGGGAATCTACGAGCAGTACTTC. Amino acids: CASSLAPRTVGIYEQYF. This sequence joins TRBV5-5 and TRBJ2-7, with D perhaps TRBD1 (6 bases). V dropped 4 bases and J dropped 3 bases, with 23 bases sitting between them. This CDR3 comprises 17 residues. Germline CDR1 and CDR2: SGHKS and YYEKEE (reference sequence).

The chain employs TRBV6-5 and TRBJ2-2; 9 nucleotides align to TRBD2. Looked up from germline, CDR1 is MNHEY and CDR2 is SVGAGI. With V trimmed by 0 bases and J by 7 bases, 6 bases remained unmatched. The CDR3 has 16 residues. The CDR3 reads CASSYSSGRHIGELFF. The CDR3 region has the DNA TGTGCCAGCAGTTACTCGAGCGGGAGGCACATCGGGGAGCTGTTTTTT.

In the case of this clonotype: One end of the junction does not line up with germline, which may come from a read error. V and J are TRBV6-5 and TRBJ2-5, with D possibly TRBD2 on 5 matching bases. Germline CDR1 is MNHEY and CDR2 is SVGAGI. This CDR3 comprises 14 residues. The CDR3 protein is CASRSPGGQETRYF. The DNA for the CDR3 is TGTGCCAGCAGATCTCCCGGAGGCCAAGAGACCCGGTACTTC.

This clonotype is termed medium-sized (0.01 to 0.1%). In DNA form, the CDR3 reads TGTGCCAGCAGCCCTTACGGCGGGGAGCTGTTTTTT. Translation: CASSPYGGELFF. This chain uses TRBV11-3 with TRBJ2-2; no clear D. V shed 5 bases and J shed 7 bases, with 8 bases lying between them. The V gene's germline CDR1 is SGHNT and CDR2 YENEEA. The CDR3 length is 12 residues. The entire variable domain, with the rest obtained from reference TRBV11-3 and TRBJ2-2, is as follows: EAGVVQSPRYKIIEKKQPVAFWCNPISGHNTLYWYLQNLGQGPELLIRYENEEAVDDSQLPKDRFSAERLKGVDSTLKIQPAELGDSAVYLCASSPYGGELFFGEGSRLTVL.

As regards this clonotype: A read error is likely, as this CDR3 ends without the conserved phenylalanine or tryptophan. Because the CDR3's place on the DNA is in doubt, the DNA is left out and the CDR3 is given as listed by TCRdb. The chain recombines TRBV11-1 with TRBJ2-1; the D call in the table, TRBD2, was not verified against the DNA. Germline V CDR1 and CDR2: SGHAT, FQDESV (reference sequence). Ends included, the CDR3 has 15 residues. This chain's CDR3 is CASSRLAGGRNEQFL.

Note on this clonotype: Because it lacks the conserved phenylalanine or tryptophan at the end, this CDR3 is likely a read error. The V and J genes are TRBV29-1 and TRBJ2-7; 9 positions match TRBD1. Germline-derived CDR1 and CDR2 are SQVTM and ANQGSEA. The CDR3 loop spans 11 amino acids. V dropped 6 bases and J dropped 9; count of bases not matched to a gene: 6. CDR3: CSVGTGCVQYC. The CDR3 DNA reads TGCAGCGTGGGGACAGGGTGCGTGCAGTACTGC.

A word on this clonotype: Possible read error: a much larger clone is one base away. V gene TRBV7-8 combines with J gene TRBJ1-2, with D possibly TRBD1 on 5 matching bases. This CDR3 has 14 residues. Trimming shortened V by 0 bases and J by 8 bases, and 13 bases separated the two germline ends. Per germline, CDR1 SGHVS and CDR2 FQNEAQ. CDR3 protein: CASSLAQQALGYTF. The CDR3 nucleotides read TGTGCCAGCAGCTTAGCGCAACAGGCCTTGGGCTACACCTTC. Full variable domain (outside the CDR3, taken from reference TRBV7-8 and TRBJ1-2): GAGVSQSPRYKVAKRGQDVALRCDPISGHVSLFWYQQALGQGPEFLTYFQNEAQLDKSGLPSDRFFAERPEGSVSTLKIQRTQQEDSAVYLCASSLAQQALGYTFGSGTRLTVV.

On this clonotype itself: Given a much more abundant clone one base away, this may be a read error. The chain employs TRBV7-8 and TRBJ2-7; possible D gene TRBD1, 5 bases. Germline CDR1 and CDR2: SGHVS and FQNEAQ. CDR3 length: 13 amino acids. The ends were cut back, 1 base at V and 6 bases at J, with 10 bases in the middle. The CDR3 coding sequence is TGTGCCAGCAGCTTAGATAGCAGGGCCGAGCAGTACTTC. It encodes CASSLDSRAEQYF. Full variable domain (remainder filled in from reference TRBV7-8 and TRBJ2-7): GAGVSQSPRYKVAKRGQDVALRCDPISGHVSLFWYQQALGQGPEFLTYFQNEAQLDKSGLPSDRFFAERPEGSVSTLKIQRTQQEDSAVYLCASSLDSRAEQYFGPGTRLTVT.

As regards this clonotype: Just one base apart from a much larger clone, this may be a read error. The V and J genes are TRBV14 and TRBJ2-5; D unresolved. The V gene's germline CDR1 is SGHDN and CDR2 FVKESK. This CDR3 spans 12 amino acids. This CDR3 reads CTSSQVAKAKNF. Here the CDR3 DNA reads TGTACCAGCAGCCAAGTTGCTAAGGCGAAGAATTTC.

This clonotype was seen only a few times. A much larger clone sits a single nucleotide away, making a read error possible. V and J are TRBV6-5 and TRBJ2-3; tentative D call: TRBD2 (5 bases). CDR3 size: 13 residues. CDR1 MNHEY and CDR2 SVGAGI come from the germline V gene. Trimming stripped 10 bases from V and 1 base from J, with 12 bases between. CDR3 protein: CAIRFSGTDTQYF. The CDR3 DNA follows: TGTGCCATCAGATTTAGCGGCACAGATACGCAGTATTTT.

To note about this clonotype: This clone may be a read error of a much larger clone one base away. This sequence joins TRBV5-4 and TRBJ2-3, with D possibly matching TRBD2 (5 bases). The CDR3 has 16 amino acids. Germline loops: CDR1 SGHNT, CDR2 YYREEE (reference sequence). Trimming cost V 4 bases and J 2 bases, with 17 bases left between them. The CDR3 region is CASSPPRAGHTDTQYF. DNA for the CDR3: TGTGCCAGCAGCCCACCGCGGGCTGGCCACACAGATACGCAGTATTTT.

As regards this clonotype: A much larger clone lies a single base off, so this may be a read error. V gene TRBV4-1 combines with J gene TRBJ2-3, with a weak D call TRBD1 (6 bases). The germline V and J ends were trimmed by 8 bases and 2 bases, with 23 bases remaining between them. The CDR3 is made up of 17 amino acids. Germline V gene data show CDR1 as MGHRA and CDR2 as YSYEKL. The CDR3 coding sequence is TGCGCCAGCTGCGCCACCTGGGACATGATTCTCACAGATACGCAGTATTTT. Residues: CASCATWDMILTDTQYF.

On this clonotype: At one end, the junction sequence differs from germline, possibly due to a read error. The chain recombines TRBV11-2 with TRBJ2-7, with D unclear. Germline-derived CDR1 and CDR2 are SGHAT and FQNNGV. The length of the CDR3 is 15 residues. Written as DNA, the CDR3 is TGTGCCAGCAGCTTAGTACCTGTCAGCGCCTATGAGCAGTACTTC. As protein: CASSLVPVSAYEQYF. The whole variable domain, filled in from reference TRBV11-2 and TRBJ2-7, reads EAGVAQSPRYKIIEKRQSVAFWCNPISGHATLYWYQQILGQGPKLLIQFQNNGVVDDSQLPKDRFSAERLKGVDSTLKIQPAKLEDSAVYLCASSLVPVSAYEQYFGPGTRLTVT.

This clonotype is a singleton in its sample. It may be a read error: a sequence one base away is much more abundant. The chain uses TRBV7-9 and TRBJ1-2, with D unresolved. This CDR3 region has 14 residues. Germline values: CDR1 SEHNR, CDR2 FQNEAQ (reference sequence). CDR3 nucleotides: TGTGCCAGCAGCCGTGCCGGGCCAATCTATGGCCACACCTTC. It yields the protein CASSRAGPIYGHTF.

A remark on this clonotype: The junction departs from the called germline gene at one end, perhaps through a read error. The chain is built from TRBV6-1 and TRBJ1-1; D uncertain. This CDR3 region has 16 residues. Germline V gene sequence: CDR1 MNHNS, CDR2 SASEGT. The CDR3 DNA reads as TGCGCCAGCAGTGAACCTCTCGCTACCCCAAGAACTGAAGCTTTCTTT. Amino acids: CASSEPLATPRTEAFF.

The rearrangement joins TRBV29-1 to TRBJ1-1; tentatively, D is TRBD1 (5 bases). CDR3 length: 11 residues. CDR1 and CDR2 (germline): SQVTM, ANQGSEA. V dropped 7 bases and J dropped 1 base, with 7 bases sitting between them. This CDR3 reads CSGGENTEAFF. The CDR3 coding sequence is TGCAGCGGAGGGGAGAACACTGAAGCTTTCTTT.

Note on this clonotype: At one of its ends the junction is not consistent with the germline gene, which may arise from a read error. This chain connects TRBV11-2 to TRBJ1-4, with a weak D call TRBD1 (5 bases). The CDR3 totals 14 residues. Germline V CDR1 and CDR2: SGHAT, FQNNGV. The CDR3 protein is CASSLEVGNEKQVF. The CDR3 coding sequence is TGTGCAAGCAGCTTAGAGGTTGGGAACGAAAAACAGGTTTTT.

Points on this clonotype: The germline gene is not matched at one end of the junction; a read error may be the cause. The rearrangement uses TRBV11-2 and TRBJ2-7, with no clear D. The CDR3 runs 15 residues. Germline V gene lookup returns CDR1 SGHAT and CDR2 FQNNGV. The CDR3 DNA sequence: TGTGCCAGCAGCTCGAGTTGGGTCGGTTCCTACGAGCAGTGCTTC. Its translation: CASSSSWVGSYEQCF.

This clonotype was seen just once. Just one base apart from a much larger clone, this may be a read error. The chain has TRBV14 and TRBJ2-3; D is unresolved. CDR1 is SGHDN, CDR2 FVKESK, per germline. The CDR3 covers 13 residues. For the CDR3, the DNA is TGTGCCAACAGCCAAGCACGGTCGGTTACGCAGTATTTT. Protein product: CANSQARSVTQYF.